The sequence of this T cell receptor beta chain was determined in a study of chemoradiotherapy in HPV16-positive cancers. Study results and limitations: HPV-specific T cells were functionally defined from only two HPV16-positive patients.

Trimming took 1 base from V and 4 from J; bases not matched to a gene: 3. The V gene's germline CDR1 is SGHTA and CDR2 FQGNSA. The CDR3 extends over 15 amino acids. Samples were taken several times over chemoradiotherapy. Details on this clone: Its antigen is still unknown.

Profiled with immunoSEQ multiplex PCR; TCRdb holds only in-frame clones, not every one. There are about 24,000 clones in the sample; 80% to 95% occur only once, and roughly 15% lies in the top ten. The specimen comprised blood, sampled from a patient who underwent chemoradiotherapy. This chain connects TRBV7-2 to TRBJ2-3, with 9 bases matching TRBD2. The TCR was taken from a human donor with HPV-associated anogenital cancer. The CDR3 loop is CASSLVAGGSDTQYF. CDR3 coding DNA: TGTGCCAGCAGCTTAGTGGCGGGGGGGTCAGATACGCAGTATTTT. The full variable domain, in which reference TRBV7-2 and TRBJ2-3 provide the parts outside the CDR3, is GAGVSQSPSNKVTEKGKDVELRCDPISGHTALYWYRQSLGQGLEFLIYFQGNSAPDKSGLPSDRFSAERTGGSVSTLTIQRTQQEDSAVYLCASSLVAGGSDTQYFGPGTRLTVL.